Presented here are 23 T cell receptor beta chains from one specimen sequenced in a study of beta chain features in type 1 diabetes. The entirety of the isolated RNA underwent reverse transcription, so expressed TCRB transcripts were sequenced. This table comes from immunoSEQ multiplex PCR, and its TCRdb copy is limited to in-frame clones, with some not included. Among around 13,000 clones listed, 35% to 55% were seen once. Sequenced sample: stem cell memory CD4+ T cells from blood. The receptors here all came from a man aged 18 to 29 in good health.

The chain's CDR3 is CASTRTSGTDTQYF. DNA of the CDR3: TGCGCCAGCACGAGGACTAGCGGCACAGATACGCAGTATTTT. This chain connects TRBV5-1 to TRBJ2-3, with 9 positions matching TRBD2. The CDR3 contains 14 residues. V shed 6 bases, J shed 1 base, and the junction held 3 bases outside the gene matches. Germline V gene sequence: CDR1 SGHRS, CDR2 YFSETQ.

V and J are TRBV6-1 and TRBJ2-2; 7 bases line up with TRBD2. The CDR3 is made up of 13 amino acids. Germline V CDR1 and CDR2: MNHNS, SASEGT. The ends lost 8 bases at V and 6 bases at J; junction bases unmatched: 6. This CDR3 is CASVGGRAGELFF. As DNA, the CDR3 is TGTGCCAGCGTCGGTGGGAGGGCCGGGGAGCTGTTTTTT.

The chain has TRBV4-2 and TRBJ2-5, with TRBD2 matching over 10 bases. The CDR3 length is 16 residues. Germline V gene sequence: CDR1 LGHNA, CDR2 YNFKEQ. The trim removed 0 bases at V and 4 bases at J, leaving 5 bases unmatched. CDR3 protein: CASSQDASGGSETQYF. The CDR3 region has the DNA TGTGCCAGCAGCCAAGATGCTAGCGGGGGTTCAGAGACCCAGTACTTC.

This chain links TRBV11-2 with TRBJ2-3, with D maybe TRBD2 (7 bases). V lost 0 bases and J 2 bases, leaving 12 bases between the germline ends. Germline V lookup: CDR1 SGHAT, CDR2 FQNNGV. CDR3 length: 16 residues. CDR3: CASSLDAGANTDTQYF. The CDR3 DNA is TGTGCCAGCAGCTTAGATGCGGGGGCGAACACAGATACGCAGTATTTT.

The chain combines TRBV7-8 with TRBJ1-1; the D gene is possibly TRBD1 (5 bases). Trimming took 3 bases from V and 0 from J, leaving 8 bases between them. The CDR3 covers 14 residues. Looked up from germline, CDR1 is SGHVS and CDR2 is FQNEAQ. The CDR3 DNA follows: TGTGCCAGCAGCTTTAGCAGGGTGAACACTGAAGCTTTCTTT. This translates into CASSFSRVNTEAFF.

V is TRBV5-5 and J is TRBJ1-4, with D tentatively TRBD1 (6 bases). This CDR3 has 14 residues. Germline V gene lookup returns CDR1 SGHKS and CDR2 YYEKEE (reference sequence). The V end lost 4 bases, the J end lost 7 bases, and 14 bases lay between the germline ends. In DNA form, the CDR3 reads TGTGCCAGCAGCCAACAGGGCGCCGGTGAAAAACTGTTTTTT. It codes for CASSQQGAGEKLFF.

This clone is labeled medium-sized. The chain employs TRBV7-9 and TRBJ1-1; D uncertain. Germline lookup yields CDR1 SEHNR and CDR2 FQNEAQ (reference sequence). V was shortened by 1 base and J by 1 base, with 13 bases between the two germline ends. The CDR3 is 16 amino acids. The CDR3 loop is CASSLVRSWANTEAFF. CDR3 DNA sequence: TGTGCCAGCAGCTTAGTTCGGTCTTGGGCGAACACTGAAGCTTTCTTT.

This clone was seen only a few times. This chain connects TRBV11-2 to TRBJ1-5, with 8 positions matching TRBD1. Germline V CDR1 and CDR2: SGHAT, FQNNGV. The CDR3 extends over 14 amino acids. V was pared by 5 bases and J by 3 bases, with 3 bases of the junction left unmatched. The CDR3, as DNA: TGTGCCAGCAGCCAGGACAGGGACAATCAGCCCCAGCATTTT. Protein: CASSQDRDNQPQHF.

CDR3 coding DNA: TGCGCCAGCAGCTTGGTCGACGTGGGGGGGATCTACGAGCAGTACTTC. This gives the protein CASSLVDVGGIYEQYF. The chain recombines TRBV5-1 with TRBJ2-7, with 7 bases fitting TRBD2. CDR3 length equals 16 residues. V lost 0 bases, J lost 3 bases, and 9 bases stayed unmatched. Germline CDR1 SGHRS, CDR2 YFSETQ.

The chain carries TRBV14 and TRBJ2-6; D is unclear. V was clipped by 7 bases and J by 1 base, with 5 bases between them. Per germline, CDR1 SGHDN and CDR2 FVKESK. CDR3 length equals 13 residues. Here the CDR3 reads CASIRSGANVLTF. The DNA for the CDR3 is TGTGCCAGCATCAGATCTGGGGCCAACGTCCTGACTTTC.

The rearrangement links TRBV5-1 to TRBJ2-3, with D maybe TRBD1 (5 bases). The CDR3 covers 13 residues. The germline gives CDR1 SGHRS, CDR2 YFSETQ. The V end was cut by 2 bases, the J end by 1 base, with 5 bases between. The CDR3 here is CASSLQGTDTQYF. As DNA, the CDR3 is TGCGCCAGCAGCTTACAGGGCACAGATACGCAGTATTTT.

The chain has TRBV5-6 and TRBJ2-6; D unclear. The V end lost 7 bases, the J end lost 5 bases, and 25 bases lay between the germline ends. Germline V gene sequence: CDR1 SGHDT, CDR2 YYEEEE. The CDR3 is made up of 18 amino acids. The DNA of the CDR3 is TGTGCCAGCTTTAAATCCAATAAGTCACAAAGTCGGGCCAACGTCCTGACTTTC. Its translation is CASFKSNKSQSRANVLTF.

J is TRBJ1-1 and V is TRBV7-2; D not resolved. The V gene lost 2 bases and the J gene lost 3 bases, with 10 bases spanning the gap. The CDR3 contains 14 residues. The germline V gene has CDR1 SGHTA and CDR2 FQGNSA. Here the CDR3 DNA reads TGTGCCAGCAGCTTAAACGGGAGACACACTGAAGCTTTCTTT. It yields the protein CASSLNGRHTEAFF.

This clone rates as medium-sized (0.01 to 0.1%). The chain is built from TRBV7-9 and TRBJ2-6; D call uncertain. CDR1 SEHNR and CDR2 FQNEAQ come from the germline V gene (reference sequence). Between the trimmed V and J ends, which lost 1 base and 6 bases, there was a span of 10 bases. CDR3 length: 15 amino acids. CDR3: CASSLDRSQANVLTF. CDR3 DNA: TGTGCCAGCAGCTTAGATCGGAGCCAGGCCAACGTCCTGACTTTC.

V is TRBV10-3 and J is TRBJ2-7, with D uncertain. Germline CDR1 is ENHRY and CDR2 is SYGVKD. The CDR3 length is 14 residues. Trimming shortened V by 6 bases and J by 3 bases, and 15 bases separated the two germline ends. The CDR3 DNA reads TGTGCCATCAGCGGCGGCAGCGAGAACTACGAGCAGTACTTC. Amino acid sequence: CAISGGSENYEQYF.

The chain joins TRBV7-9 to TRBJ1-6; a possible D gene is TRBD1 (5 bases). This CDR3 comprises 15 residues. Trimming pared 1 base from V and 9 bases from J, leaving 13 bases between. From germline, CDR1 is SEHNR and CDR2 FQNEAQ (reference sequence). In DNA, the CDR3 is TGTGCCAGCAGCTTAGACCGTGGGGCGAGTTCACCCCTCCACTTT. It yields the protein CASSLDRGASSPLHF.

The chain combines TRBV21-1 with TRBJ1-3; the table names TRBD1, a call not compared with the DNA. TRBV21-1 is noted as a pseudogene. The CDR3 has 12 residues. The CDR3 reads CAPWSVGNTIYF. In nucleotides, the CDR3 is TGTGCCCCGTGGTCAGTGGGAAACACCATATATTTT.

The V and J genes are TRBV6-6 and TRBJ2-7, with TRBD1 identical over 7 bases. CDR1 is MNHNY, CDR2 SVGAGI, per germline (reference sequence). The ends lost 2 bases at V and 2 bases at J; junction bases unmatched: 6. The CDR3 totals 15 residues. The CDR3 loop reads CASSYAGTDTYEQYF. The CDR3 DNA reads as TGTGCCAGCAGTTACGCCGGGACAGACACCTACGAGCAGTACTTC.

There are a few counts of this clone. The rearrangement links TRBV11-2 to TRBJ1-1, with 10 bases fitting TRBD1. Trimming cost V 1 base and J 8 bases; bases outside gene matches: 7. The CDR3 is 15 residues long. CDR1 SGHAT and CDR2 FQNNGV come from the germline V gene. This chain's CDR3 is CASSLGPRDRGEAFF. CDR3 DNA: TGTGCCAGCAGCTTAGGTCCTCGGGACAGGGGAGAAGCTTTCTTT.

This chain uses TRBV7-3 with TRBJ2-2; TRBD1 matches at 9 bases. The germline V gene has CDR1 SGHTA and CDR2 FQGTGA. CDR3 length: 14 amino acids. The trim removed 4 bases at V and 5 bases at J, leaving 2 bases unmatched. In DNA, the CDR3 is TGTGCCAGCAGCTCCGGGACAGGGACCGGGGAGCTGTTTTTT. Encoded protein: CASSSGTGTGELFF. Variable domain in full (rest from reference TRBV7-3 and TRBJ2-2): GAGVSQTPSNKVTEKGKYVELRCDPISGHTALYWYRQSLGQGPEFLIYFQGTGAADDSGLPNDRFFAVRPEGSVSTLKIQRTERGDSAVYLCASSSGTGTGELFFGEGSRLTVL.

The table lists this clone with a few counts. This chain uses TRBV5-1 with TRBJ2-3; 12 bases are a match to TRBD2. Germline CDR1 reads SGHRS; CDR2 reads YFSETQ. Trimming took 4 bases from V and 2 from J; bases not matched to a gene: 5. The CDR3 contains 16 residues. The CDR3 DNA reads as TGCGCCAGCAGCCCGGGACTAGCGGGCCCCACAGATACGCAGTATTTT. Translated, it gives CASSPGLAGPTDTQYF.

This clone was counted a few times. The V and J genes are TRBV18 and TRBJ2-7; 8 nucleotides agree with TRBD1. The CDR3 has 14 residues. Germline assignment: CDR1 KGHSH and CDR2 LQKENI. V trimming: 3 bases; J trimming: 0 bases; junction bases outside the gene matches: 1. CDR3 bases: TGTGCCAGCTCACCGGGGACAGGCTCCTACGAGCAGTACTTC. It specifies CASSPGTGSYEQYF.

In its sample, this clone was seen a few times. The DNA for the CDR3 is TGTGCCAGCAGTGTAACAGGGCCGTACAATGAGCAGTTCTTC. Its translation: CASSVTGPYNEQFF. V is TRBV6-1 and J is TRBJ2-1, with D tentatively TRBD1 (6 bases). Trimming took 4 bases from V and 4 from J, leaving 11 bases between them. CDR3 length equals 14 residues. CDR1 is MNHNS and CDR2 is SASEGT in the germline V gene.